These 27 T cell receptor beta chains share one sample of origin, sequenced in a study of blood T cells in healthy people across ages (dated by TCRdb to 2014 to 2015). Library preparation used 5' RACE. The sequencer was an Illumina HiSeq 2500. A second about 7 to 12 cycle PCR used a sample-barcoded 5' primer and a J-beta primer mix. The raw public data were reprocessed by TCRdb itself: fastp quality trimming at Q25, MiXCR clonotype calling, in-frame beta chains only. Entries that share a CDR3 protein sequence are merged under the most common genes and DNA. This sample is represented by 700,000 to 850,000 distinct CDR3 sequences; about 34% of them were singletons. Over 10% of the sample goes to the ten largest clones. The sequencing input was blood. The source is a man younger than 35 in good health.

In this sample, this clonotype turned up a few times. The chain combines TRBV28 with TRBJ2-7; no firm D call. CDR1 MDHEN and CDR2 SYDVKM come from the germline V gene. The V and J ends lost 3 bases and 6 bases respectively, with 15 bases between them. The CDR3 totals 14 residues. In nucleotides, the CDR3 is TGTGCCAGCAGTTTCACCTCGGGTTCCGGCGAGCAGTACTTC. It is translated as CASSFTSGSGEQYF.

This clonotype was observed a handful of times. The chain employs TRBV20-1 and TRBJ1-4; tentative D call: TRBD1 (5 bases). Germline loops: CDR1 DFQATT, CDR2 SNEGSKA (reference sequence). The CDR3 covers 16 residues. The ends were cut back, 1 base at V and 1 base at J, with 13 bases in the middle. The DNA of the CDR3 is TGCAGTGCTAGAGCCAGGGACCCTCTAACTAATGAAAAACTGTTTTTT. It yields the protein CSARARDPLTNEKLFF.

The chain links TRBV12-3 or TRBV12-4 to TRBJ1-4, with TRBD1 matching 7 bases. J was trimmed by 7 bases and V by 6 bases; bases with no gene match: 8. The CDR3 spans 14 residues. This CDR3 is CASSQGGLAEKLFF. The CDR3 DNA is TGTGCCAGCAGCCAGGGGGGTTTGGCTGAAAAACTGTTTTTT.

The chain couples TRBV10-3 to TRBJ1-4; the D is unclear. Germline V lookup: CDR1 ENHRY, CDR2 SYGVKD. The CDR3 is 15 residues long. The V end lost 0 bases, the J end lost 8 bases, and 13 bases lay between the germline ends. The CDR3 loop is CAISESNGRGEKLFF. The CDR3 DNA reads as TGTGCCATCAGTGAGTCGAATGGCCGTGGGGAAAAACTGTTTTTT.

This clonotype appeared a few times. The rearrangement links TRBV14 to TRBJ1-1; D not certain. The germline CDR1 and CDR2 sequences are SGHDN and FVKESK. Trimming removed 3 bases at V and 7 bases at J, with 15 bases between. The CDR3 has 14 residues. The CDR3 DNA reads TGTGCCAGCAGCCAGAAACCCCCGAGCAATGAAGCTTTCTTT. Its protein product is CASSQKPPSNEAFF.

The V gene is TRBV2, the J gene TRBJ1-1; D ambiguous. This CDR3 is built from 14 residues. Germline CDR1 SNHLY, CDR2 FYNNEI. V gave up 5 bases and J gave up 1 base, with 11 bases separating them. CDR3 DNA: TGTGCCAGCAGTAAAGTTCGGCAGAACACTGAAGCTTTCTTT. This gives the protein CASSKVRQNTEAFF.

This clonotype was seen only a few times. The chain joins TRBV20-1 to TRBJ1-6; the D gene is possibly TRBD1 (5 bases). Trimming took off 6 bases at V and 7 bases at J, with 22 bases between the two ends. Germline V gene lookup returns CDR1 DFQATT and CDR2 SNEGSKA (reference sequence). This CDR3 is built from 16 residues. CDR3 amino acids: CSAPIGGLDSNSPLHF. The CDR3 DNA is TGCAGTGCCCCAATCGGGGGGTTGGATAGCAATTCACCCCTCCACTTT.

This clonotype was recorded a few times. V is TRBV4-1 and J is TRBJ2-3; D is undetermined. Germline values: CDR1 MGHRA, CDR2 YSYEKL. CDR3 length equals 14 residues. Deletions cut 0 bases from V and 9 bases from J, with 13 bases between. In DNA, the CDR3 is TGCGCCAGCAGCCAAGAATTCGGCCCCTACACGCAGTATTTT. It is translated as CASSQEFGPYTQYF.

The chain has TRBV5-1 and TRBJ2-1; 9 positions match TRBD1. TRBJ2-7 explains the end of the DNA better; the J call may be wrong. The CDR3 has 15 residues. Germline V gene sequence: CDR1 SGHRS, CDR2 YFSETQ. Written as DNA, the CDR3 is TGCGCCAGCAGCTACTGGGACAGGGCCTACAATGAGCAGTACTTC. Protein sequence: CASSYWDRAYNEQYF.

This clonotype was counted only a few times. This chain links TRBV5-1 with TRBJ2-5; D assignment may be TRBD1 or TRBD2 (5 bases each). The CDR3 extends over 15 amino acids. Trimming removed 1 base at V and 1 base at J, with 11 bases between. The V gene's germline CDR1 is SGHRS and CDR2 YFSETQ. The CDR3 bases are TGCGCCAGCAGCTTGATGGGGGACCTCCAAGAGACCCAGTACTTC. The encoded protein is CASSLMGDLQETQYF.

The chain recombines TRBV20-1 with TRBJ1-4, with 9 nucleotides matching TRBD1. The CDR3 is made up of 15 amino acids. CDR1 DFQATT and CDR2 SNEGSKA come from the germline V gene (reference sequence). V was clipped by 4 bases and J by 6 bases; unmatched bases: 9. CDR3 region: CSATKTGGAHEKLFF. The CDR3 DNA sequence: TGCAGTGCTACAAAAACAGGGGGCGCGCATGAAAAACTGTTTTTT.

In its sample, this clonotype was seen a few times. The rearrangement uses TRBV6-6 and TRBJ2-5, with 11 bases aligning to TRBD2. The junction had 13 bases not matched to a gene; V was cut back by 5 bases and J by 11 bases. The CDR3 length is 15 residues. Looked up from germline, CDR1 is MNHNY and CDR2 is SVGAGI (reference sequence). CDR3 nucleotides: TGTGCCAGCAGTGAGACTAGCGGGGACTACAATGAGCAGTACTTC. Its protein product is CASSETSGDYNEQYF.

This clonotype was seen many times. The chain is built from TRBV4-3 and TRBJ2-6; D possibly corresponds to TRBD2 (6 bases). Germline assignment: CDR1 LGHNA and CDR2 YSLEER. The V and J ends lost 0 bases and 1 base respectively, with 10 bases between them. This CDR3 contains 17 residues. The DNA for the CDR3 is TGCGCCAGCAGCCAAGACCCCGGGGGTTCTGGGGCCAACGTCCTGACTTTC. The encoded protein is CASSQDPGGSGANVLTF.

The rearrangement links TRBV6-5 to TRBJ1-1; D not resolved. The CDR3 has 13 amino acids. V lost 8 bases to trimming and J lost 0 bases, with 10 bases between them. The germline V gene encodes CDR1 MNHEY and CDR2 SVGAGI. In DNA, the CDR3 is TGTGCCAGCCGGCCCAGACTGAACACTGAAGCTTTCTTT. This encodes CASRPRLNTEAFF.

This clonotype was counted a few times. The rearrangement uses TRBV20-1 and TRBJ2-3; a possible D gene is TRBD2 (7 bases). V dropped 6 bases and J dropped 6 bases, with 22 bases sitting between them. From germline, CDR1 is DFQATT and CDR2 SNEGSKA (reference sequence). This CDR3 is 15 amino acids long. CDR3 in amino acids: CSAPKGGGFADTQYF. The CDR3 coding sequence is TGCAGTGCCCCTAAGGGGGGGGGCTTCGCGGATACGCAGTATTTT.

The rearrangement links TRBV6-5 to TRBJ1-5; 10 nucleotides match TRBD1. This CDR3 contains 15 residues. Germline assignment: CDR1 MNHEY and CDR2 SVGAGI. V shed 6 bases and J 5 bases; nucleotides not matched to a gene: 7. The CDR3: CASSAGTGDHQPQHF. The CDR3 nucleotides are TGTGCCAGCAGCGCGGGGACAGGGGACCATCAGCCCCAGCATTTT.

The chain joins TRBV29-1 to TRBJ2-5, with 9 bases identical to TRBD1. The J call could be wrong; TRBJ2-7 is a better fit for the DNA end. CDR1 is SQVTM, CDR2 ANQGSEA, per germline. This CDR3 contains 10 residues. For the CDR3, the DNA is TGCAGCGTGACAGGGGGCGAGCAGTACTTC. It translates to CSVTGGEQYF.

This clonotype turned up a few times. The V gene is TRBV6-2 or TRBV6-3, the J gene TRBJ2-7, with D uncertain. Trimming took 1 base from V and 0 from J, leaving 10 bases between them. Looked up from germline, CDR1 is MNHEY and CDR2 is SVGEGT. This CDR3 comprises 15 residues. In DNA form, the CDR3 reads TGTGCCAGCAGTTACTTCACCTCGAGCTCCTACGAGCAGTACTTC. The encoded protein is CASSYFTSSSYEQYF.

As regards this clonotype: At one end, the junction sequence differs from germline, possibly due to a read error. This rearrangement joins TRBV2 to TRBJ1-4; D remains ambiguous. CDR3 size: 15 residues. Germline V gene data show CDR1 as SNHLY and CDR2 as FYNNEI. This chain's CDR3 is CTSSEQEVLGEKLFF. The CDR3 nucleotides are TGTACCAGCAGTGAACAAGAGGTTCTCGGTGAAAAACTGTTTTTT.

V usage is TRBV28 and J usage is TRBJ2-1; 9 bases line up with TRBD1. The V gene end was trimmed by 8 bases and the J gene end by 7 bases; junction bases not matched to a gene: 6. There are 13 residues in the CDR3. Germline V gives CDR1 MDHEN, CDR2 SYDVKM. In DNA form, the CDR3 reads TGTGCCAGCCAGGGACAGGGAAGGAATGAGCAGTTCTTC. It specifies CASQGQGRNEQFF.

The V call is TRBV12-3 or TRBV12-4, the J call TRBJ1-2; unclear D gene. The CDR3 is 14 amino acids. V dropped 2 bases and J dropped 4 bases, with 11 bases sitting between them. The CDR3 bases are TGTGCCAGCAGTTTAATCGGGCGGGTCTATGGCTACACCTTC. The encoded protein is CASSLIGRVYGYTF.

There are many counts of this clonotype. CDR3 sequence reads: CASSQDPYF. The CDR3 region has the DNA TGTGCCAGCAGCCAAGATCCGTACTTC. The chain employs TRBV3-1 and TRBJ2-7; D unclear. Germline CDR1 is LGHDT and CDR2 is YNNKEL (reference sequence). The length of the CDR3 is 9 residues. V shed 0 bases and J shed 12 bases, with 3 bases lying between them.

The V call is TRBV12-3 or TRBV12-4, the J call TRBJ2-5; TRBD2 matches at 9 bases. The J call may be incorrect, as the DNA end agrees better with TRBJ2-1. This CDR3 is built from 18 residues. The chain's CDR3 is CASSFYSGGTTGQETQFF. CDR3 bases: TGTGCCAGCAGTTTTTATAGCGGGGGAACGACGGGGCAAGAGACCCAGTTCTTC.

The chain recombines TRBV20-1 with TRBJ2-1, with D hard to call. V dropped 5 bases and J dropped 13 bases, with 24 bases sitting between them. Germline V gene lookup returns CDR1 DFQATT and CDR2 SNEGSKA (reference sequence). The CDR3 length is 14 residues. CDR3 sequence: CSASPSAAEETQFF. CDR3 bases: TGCAGTGCTTCCCCATCCGCGGCAGAAGAGACCCAGTTCTTC.

This clonotype was picked up many times. The chain recombines TRBV4-3 with TRBJ2-7; no clear D. In germline, CDR1 is LGHNA, CDR2 YSLEER. The CDR3 is 13 amino acids. With 0 bases removed from V and 4 bases from J, the gap between germline ends came to 7 bases. This chain's CDR3 is CASSQDVGYEQYF. DNA for the CDR3: TGCGCCAGCAGCCAAGATGTGGGGTACGAGCAGTACTTC.

This clonotype was picked up many times. J is TRBJ2-5 and V is TRBV5-1; possible D gene TRBD1, 6 bases. The germline V gene encodes CDR1 SGHRS and CDR2 YFSETQ. The CDR3 runs 16 residues. V lost 1 base and J 0 bases, leaving 13 bases between the germline ends. DNA for the CDR3: TGCGCCAGCAGCTTGTCAGGCACAGGGTACCAAGAGACCCAGTACTTC. Residues: CASSLSGTGYQETQYF.

This chain joins TRBV7-9 and TRBJ2-3; TRBD1 matches 9 bases. After removal of 1 base from V and 1 base from J, the junction contained 12 bases not matched to a gene. The CDR3 consists of 19 residues. Germline V CDR1 and CDR2: SEHNR, FQNEAQ (reference sequence). The CDR3: CASSLVPGQGEFGTDTQYF. The CDR3, as DNA: TGTGCCAGCAGCTTAGTACCGGGACAGGGAGAGTTTGGCACAGATACGCAGTATTTT.